This entry describes one T cell receptor beta chain. This clone's antigen is unknown. No base quality information exists; no much larger clone differs at one position. In total, approximately 690 healthy bone marrow donors made up the cohort. All cohort members were sampled while nominally healthy, although unrecorded immune exposures were likely present. The donor tested CMV seronegative and was one of the 352 seronegative cohort members. A peripheral blood sample was provided by each donor, and peripheral blood mononuclear cells were used for TCR beta sequencing. Genomic DNA extraction from the blood cell samples was performed with the Qiagen DNeasy Blood Extraction Kit. Library creation used the immunoSEQ multiplex PCR assay. The multiplex PCR relied on a mix of 60 forward primers for TCR Vbeta segments and 13 reverse primers for TCR Jbeta segments. A multiplex PCR assay on genomic DNA amplified the CDR3 region of rearranged TCR beta genes. On the Illumina HiSeq System, the amplified TCR beta libraries were sequenced as 87-base-pair reads. In the paper's pipeline: In a later analysis, some 80 million unique TCR beta chains were counted across the approximately 620 repertoires, and around 10 million of these chains were shared by at least two donors. Raw reads were error-corrected and collapsed into unique sequences by a nearest-neighbor algorithm in which closely related sequences were merged to remove PCR and sequencing errors. Alignment of CDR3 sequences to IMGT reference sequences was used to assign V, D and J gene segments. Each retained sequence needed at least a six-nucleotide match to both a V gene segment and a J gene segment. A rearrangement was called productive if the CDR3 had no stop codons and remained in frame with V and J, and every other rearrangement was called non-productive. CDR3 was defined by IMGT convention, running from the second conserved V-encoded cysteine to the conserved J-encoded phenylalanine. Sequences without an unambiguous match to a single V gene segment were excluded from the earlier analysis of over 500 of the donors. In an earlier analysis of 587 of the donors, a V segment was called functional when productive rearrangements were above 56.7%, and segregating when the standard deviation between donors exceeded 5%. A statistical classification framework was built for diagnosing cytomegalovirus status from the catalog of TCR beta chain sequences. V and J gene assignment, in a later analysis, came from comparing TCR nucleotide sequences with IMGT/GENE-DB human TR gene sequences. The TCRdist pipeline was used in a later analysis to assign CDR3 sequences and most-parsimonious VDJ recombination scenarios. In a later analysis, each TCR beta chain was defined by its CDR3 amino acid sequence together with its V-gene family, and reads lacking a unique V-gene family were excluded. In a later analysis, approximately 590 highly shared, low-generation-probability nucleotide sequences were removed to address suspected cross-contamination and a sequencing artifact. A later analysis calculated a clonal expansion index for each public chain from normalized within-repertoire ranks of inferred template counts. Generation probabilities in a later analysis came from a VDJ recombination model fitted to out-of-frame rearrangements, and those results were checked against IGoR. In a later analysis, TCR-TCR, TCR-HLA and TCR-CMV co-occurrence was scored with hypergeometric tests, and a repertoire-size bias correction was applied to TCR pairs. To estimate false discovery rates, a later analysis permuted the HLA or CMV assignments 20 times. In a later analysis, co-occurring TCRs were grouped using DBSCAN, with TCRdist sequence similarity added in when clustering inside HLA-allele-positive subsets. For co-occurrence clustering, repertoires with fewer than 30,000 or more than 120,000 public chains were excluded, along with roughly 5 repertoires with anomalous nucleotide sharing. What TCRdb holds here is the immuneACCESS table cut down to in-frame rearrangements. Part of the clones is not present; checked against another copy, under half of the missing clones reflect an unresolved V gene, and the others are unexplained. D and trimming come from the DNA, and the V and J calls and clone size come from that table. This sample holds approximately 180,000 clones; more than 80% were observed only once. Under 5% of the sample is in the top ten clones.

The germline V end is reduced by 10 bases and the J end by 1 base; junction bases left unmatched: 10. The germline V gene gives CDR1 as MNHEY and CDR2 as SVGAGI. There are 14 amino acids in the CDR3, from cysteine to phenylalanine inclusive. CDR3 DNA is the only sequence kept; it has 42 bases, read in frame from the first base. The sample originates from a study of cytomegalovirus exposure and HLA in healthy donors (TCRdb year 2017). About the study as a whole: An earlier analysis of some 620 of the donors reported 276 Gb of sequence data and 95 million to 120 million unique TCR beta sequences obtained from about 179 million T cells. In addition to the first cohort of 500 to 850 subjects, a separate validation cohort of approximately 130 different subjects was used. Among about 360 genotyped donors of the cohort, an average of about 240,000 unique TCR beta nucleotide sequences were sequenced per donor, roughly a sixth of them non-productive. An earlier analysis of approximately 640 of the donors applied high-throughput TCR beta sequencing to assess whether each TCR beta V gene segment acted as functional or pseudogenic. Because of strong linkage in the cohort, a few DR-DQ haplotypes were treated as single units for association and clustering. Rather than drawing on any new phenotypic data, the later analysis identified candidate immune exposures from TCR beta sequences and the way those sequences occurred across donors. HLA typing included class I and class II loci at four-digit resolution. Typing coverage varied by locus: roughly 620-640 donors for A, B, C, DRB1 and DQB1; approximately 520 for DQA1; more than 600 for DPA1; approximately 470 for DPB1. A later genetic analysis took genome-wide SNP genotypes for 398 of the 666 donors and used that subset as a discovery cohort. Donor age, sex, ethnicity and CMV serostatus were collected together with the repertoire data. High-throughput TCR immunosequencing, statistical association of individual TCRs with disease status, and machine learning were combined to predict cytomegalovirus infection status. Roughly 300 gigabases of sequencing data and 91 million or so unique TCR sequences made up an early release that covered nearly 650 HLA-typed donors. The T cell repertoires of several hundred subjects were profiled by immunosequencing and related to cytomegalovirus serostatus. Every discovery cohort repertoire had been produced on one sequencing platform. The study aimed to test whether cataloging public T cell receptors could reveal signatures of past pathogen exposure. The genetic ancestry cluster associated with self-reported Caucasian donors included 70% to 85% of the roughly 400 genotyped donors. A later analysis re-examined previously published TCR beta repertoires from roughly 720 donors and added high-resolution HLA genotyping to investigate patterns of TCR occurrence. What the authors observed across the whole study: In a later genetic analysis, fewer N-insertions in productive TCRs were reported among donors in an Asian-associated ancestry cluster than the roughly 700-donor mean. In a later analysis, TCR association rates were found to vary across HLA loci, with the most associated TCRs seen for DRB1 alleles and the fewest for HLA-C alleles. According to the authors, the approach could potentially be generalized to other disease states and immunological phenotypes. A cluster of highly shared sequence variants was judged likely to be a technical artifact of the sequencing pipeline. A further reported finding was that TCR beta sequences accurately predicted the HLA-A and HLA-B alleles for most subjects in the first cohort. The classifier was reported to diagnose cytomegalovirus status with high specificity and sensitivity in both the original and validation cohorts. In vitro tests confirmed that three of the cytomegalovirus-associated TCR beta chains recognize cytomegalovirus antigens. Correlated functional status among segregating V segments might reflect linkage disequilibrium, but an unknown experimental factor could not be ruled out. Immune exposure information for the cohort was limited to CMV serostatus. An association between a missense DCLRE1C variant and V-gene and J-gene trimming of TCR beta chains was found in a later genetic analysis and replicated in an independent cohort. In the study, approximately 150 TCR beta chains were listed as associated with cytomegalovirus. According to a later analysis, most CMV-associated TCR beta chains appeared to be HLA-restricted, and the HLA associations seemed to be driven largely by CMV exposure. Because the 87-base-pair reads could not distinguish some IMGT-functional V segments, including TRBV6-2 and TRBV6-3, those segments were excluded. In an earlier analysis of about 600 of the donors, most TCR beta V segments appeared in productive rearrangements about 90% or about 30% of the time, broadly matching IMGT annotations. In a later analysis, HLA-associated TCR beta chains showed more clonal expansion and lower generation probabilities than non-associated chains that were equally common. Over 15 rarely observed V segments, including chromosome 9 orphons, were excluded from the earlier analysis of several hundred of the donors because counts were too low. Most TCR sequences were seen in very few donors, while some public TCRs were found in many individuals. Specific HLA alleles were associated with 18,000 or so TCR beta sequences at a false discovery rate of 0.05 in a later analysis. Because some donors lacked HLA typing at each locus, the association tests relied only on the typed subset. Several of the top co-occurrence clusters appeared to be linked to parvovirus B19, influenza, CMV and Epstein-Barr virus, according to a later analysis. Presence/absence analyses assumed roughly uniform sequencing depth across donors, an assumption that may not hold. Assigning TCR associations to individual alleles was difficult when HLA alleles, especially DR and DQ, strongly co-occurred. This cohort had only TCR beta chains sequenced, and the lack of alpha or paired-chain data limited which features could be detected.

The receptor's source is a young man in good health and CMV-seronegative. Sequencing was done on a sample of PBMCs. The chain is assembled from TRBV6-5 and TRBJ2-7; 7 junctional bases match TRBD2. The base sequence is TGTGCCACCTCCGCGACTAGCCTATCCTACGAGCAGTACTTC. This yields the protein CATSATSLSYEQYF.